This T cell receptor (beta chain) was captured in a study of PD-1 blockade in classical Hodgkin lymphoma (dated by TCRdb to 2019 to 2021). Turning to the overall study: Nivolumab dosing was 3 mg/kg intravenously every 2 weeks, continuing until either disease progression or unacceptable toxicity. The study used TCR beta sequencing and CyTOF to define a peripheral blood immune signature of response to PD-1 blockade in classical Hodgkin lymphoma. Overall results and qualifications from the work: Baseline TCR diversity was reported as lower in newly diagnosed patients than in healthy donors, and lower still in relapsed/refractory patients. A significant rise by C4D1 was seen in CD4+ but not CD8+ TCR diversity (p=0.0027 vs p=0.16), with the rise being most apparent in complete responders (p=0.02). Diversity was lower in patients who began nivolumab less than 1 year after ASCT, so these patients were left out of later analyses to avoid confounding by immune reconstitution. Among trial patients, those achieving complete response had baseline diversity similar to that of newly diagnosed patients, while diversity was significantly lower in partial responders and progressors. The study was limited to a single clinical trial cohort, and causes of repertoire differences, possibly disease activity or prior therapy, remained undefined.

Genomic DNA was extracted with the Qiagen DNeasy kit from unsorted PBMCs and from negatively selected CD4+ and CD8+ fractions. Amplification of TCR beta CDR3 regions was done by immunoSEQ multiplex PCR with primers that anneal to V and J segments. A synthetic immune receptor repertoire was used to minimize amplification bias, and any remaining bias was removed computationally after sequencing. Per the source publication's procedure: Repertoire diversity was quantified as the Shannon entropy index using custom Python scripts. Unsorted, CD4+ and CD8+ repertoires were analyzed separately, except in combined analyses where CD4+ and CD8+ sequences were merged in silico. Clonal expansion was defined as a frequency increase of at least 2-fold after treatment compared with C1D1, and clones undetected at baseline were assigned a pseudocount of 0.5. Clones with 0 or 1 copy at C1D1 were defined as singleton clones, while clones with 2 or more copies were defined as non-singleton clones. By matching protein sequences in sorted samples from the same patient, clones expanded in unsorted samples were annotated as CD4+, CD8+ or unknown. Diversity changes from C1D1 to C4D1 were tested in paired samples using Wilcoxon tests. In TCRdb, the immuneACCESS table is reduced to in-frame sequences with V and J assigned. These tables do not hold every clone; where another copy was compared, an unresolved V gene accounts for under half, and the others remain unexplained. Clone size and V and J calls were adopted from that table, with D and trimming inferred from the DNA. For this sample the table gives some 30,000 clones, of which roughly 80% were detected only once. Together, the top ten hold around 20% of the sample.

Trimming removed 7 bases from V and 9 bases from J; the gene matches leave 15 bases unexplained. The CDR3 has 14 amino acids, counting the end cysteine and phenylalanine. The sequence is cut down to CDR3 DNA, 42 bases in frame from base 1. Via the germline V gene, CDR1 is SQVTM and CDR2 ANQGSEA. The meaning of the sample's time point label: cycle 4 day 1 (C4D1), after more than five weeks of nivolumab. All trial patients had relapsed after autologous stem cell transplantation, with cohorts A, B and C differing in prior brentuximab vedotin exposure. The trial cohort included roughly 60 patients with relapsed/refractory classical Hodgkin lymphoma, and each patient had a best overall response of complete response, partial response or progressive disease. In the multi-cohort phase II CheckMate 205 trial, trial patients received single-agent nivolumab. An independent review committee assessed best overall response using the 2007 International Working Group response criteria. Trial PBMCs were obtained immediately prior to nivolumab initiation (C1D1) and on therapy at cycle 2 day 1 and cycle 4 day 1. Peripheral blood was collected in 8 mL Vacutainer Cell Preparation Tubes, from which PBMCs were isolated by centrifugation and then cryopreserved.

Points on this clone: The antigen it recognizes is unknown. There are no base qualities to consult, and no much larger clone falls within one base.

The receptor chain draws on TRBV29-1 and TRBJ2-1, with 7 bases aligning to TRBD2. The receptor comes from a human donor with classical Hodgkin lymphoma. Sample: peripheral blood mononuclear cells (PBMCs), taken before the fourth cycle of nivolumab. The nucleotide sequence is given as TGCAGCGGAAGGGTAGCGGGTGTGTTCGGTGAGCAGTTCTTC. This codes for CSGRVAGVFGEQFF.